This T cell receptor beta chain came from a study of regulatory T cells in long-lasting Graves disease. Study details: Newly diagnosed Graves' patients had taken antithyroid drugs under 3 months.

Deletions cut 4 bases from V and 4 bases from J, with 13 bases between. Looked up from germline, CDR1 is SNHLY and CDR2 is FYNNEI. The CDR3 covers 15 residues. Time point here: newly diagnosed GD, antithyroid drugs for less than 3 months. Scientists built the TCR library using RNA that was extracted from PBMCs. Those enrolled as patients came out of an endocrinology department in Xi'an, China. There are many counts of this clonotype. CDR3-region Arm-PCR and iRepertoire HTBI primers produced the TCR beta libraries. Via MiXCR, TCRdb re-called the multiplex PCR reads, giving one row per CDR3 protein. This sample has about 220,000 distinct CDR3 sequences, with about 19% found just once. These data also featured in a second study, about T cells in Graves' hyperthyroidism and ophthalmopathy. As that study records: The HTBI primer set was used in a first-round RT-PCR of the TCR CDR3. In blood, most of the thyroid clonotypes expanded above 0.001 were also present.

V and J are TRBV2 and TRBJ1-4; D may be TRBD1 (5 bases). This sequence was found in a woman younger than 45 with Graves disease. This material consisted of peripheral blood mononuclear cells (PBMCs), taken at new diagnosis, from a patient treated with antithyroid drugs. The CDR3 nucleotides are TGTGCCAGCAGTGGGGGGAGAAGGGTTAATGAAAAACTGTTTTTT. Translated, it gives CASSGGRRVNEKLFF.